This T cell receptor (beta chain) comes out of a study of CD8+ T cells in alopecia areata. Turning to the study itself: Among treated patients, oral tofacitinib was administered at 5 to 10 mg twice daily.

By sample fraction, this clone is medium-sized (0.01 to 0.1%). Its antigen remains unknown. The treatment: oral pan-JAK inhibitor, 5-10 mg twice daily. This CDR3 region has 17 residues. Between the trimmed V and J ends, which lost 3 bases and 5 bases, there was a span of 22 bases. Germline CDR1 is SGDLS and CDR2 is YYNGEE. Extracted RNA was reverse transcribed into cDNA, the sequencing template. Sequenced by immunoSEQ multiplex PCR; TCRdb stores in-frame clones only, minus some. The table has about 200,000 clones, about 62% seen once. Study-level results: Clonality was higher in lesional than normal scalp, especially in alopecia totalis/universalis. Normal skin's resident alphabeta T cells are also sequenced in scalp samples.

This clonotype originated in a human donor with alopecia areata. This specimen consisted of CD4+ T cells sorted from blood, obtained at week 24, from a patient treated with tofacitinib. The J gene is TRBJ2-3, the V gene TRBV9; possible D gene TRBD2, 6 bases. CDR3 loop: CASSAASLAHPIDTQYF. DNA for the CDR3: TGTGCCAGCAGCGCCGCCTCGCTAGCGCATCCAATAGATACGCAGTATTTT.